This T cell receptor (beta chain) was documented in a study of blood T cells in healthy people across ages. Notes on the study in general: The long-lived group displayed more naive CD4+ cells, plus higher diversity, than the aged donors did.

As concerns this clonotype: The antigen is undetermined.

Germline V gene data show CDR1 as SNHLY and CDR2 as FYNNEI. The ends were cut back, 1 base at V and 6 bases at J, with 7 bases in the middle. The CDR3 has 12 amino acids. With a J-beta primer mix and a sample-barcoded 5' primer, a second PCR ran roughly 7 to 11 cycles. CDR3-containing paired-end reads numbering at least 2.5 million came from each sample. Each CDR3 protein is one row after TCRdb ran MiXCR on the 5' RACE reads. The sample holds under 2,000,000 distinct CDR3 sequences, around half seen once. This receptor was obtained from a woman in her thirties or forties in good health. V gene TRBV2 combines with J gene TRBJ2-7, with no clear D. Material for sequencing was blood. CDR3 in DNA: TGTGCCAGCAGTGAAGTGGGTCCCGAGCAGTACTTC. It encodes CASSEVGPEQYF.